A few counts support the clone carrying this TCR beta chain. No antigen is known for it. Other DNA sequences of this sample code for an identical CDR3. The sample originates from a study of lymphopenia after photon versus proton radiotherapy. CDR1 SEHNR and CDR2 FQNEAQ come from the germline V gene (reference sequence). This CDR3 spans 14 amino acids. The V and J ends lost 3 bases and 6 bases respectively, with 15 bases between them. Whole-study findings and limits: Relative stability marked proton patients; photon patients lost diversity and naive cells.

The method was immunoSEQ multiplex PCR; TCRdb's version includes in-frame clones alone and lacks a portion of them. The sample lists around 62,000 clones; around 84% were seen once. V and J are TRBV7-9 and TRBJ2-7, with D tentatively TRBD2 (5 bases). The source is a man aged 60 to 75 with pancreatic cancer. Sequencing was performed on peripheral blood, taken from a patient treated with proton-based radiotherapy. This CDR3 is CASSFQRWPVEQYF. The CDR3 DNA sequence: TGTGCCAGCAGCTTCCAGCGGTGGCCTGTCGAGCAGTACTTC.